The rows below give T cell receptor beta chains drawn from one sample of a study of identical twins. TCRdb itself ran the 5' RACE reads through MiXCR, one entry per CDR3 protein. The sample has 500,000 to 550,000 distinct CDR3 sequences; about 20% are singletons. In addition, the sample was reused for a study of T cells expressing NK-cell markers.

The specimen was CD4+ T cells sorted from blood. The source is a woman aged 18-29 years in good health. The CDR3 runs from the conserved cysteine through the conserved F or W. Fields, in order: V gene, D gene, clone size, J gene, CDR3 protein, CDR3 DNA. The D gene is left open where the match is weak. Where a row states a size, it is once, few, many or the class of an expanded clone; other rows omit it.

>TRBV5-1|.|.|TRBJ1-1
CASRFDTGKSVEAFF
TGCGCCAGCAGATTTGATACGGGAAAATCCGTTGAAGCTTTCTTT
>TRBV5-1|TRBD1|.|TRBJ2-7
CASSYQDRAYEQYF
TGCGCCAGCAGTTACCAGGACAGGGCGTACGAGCAGTACTTC
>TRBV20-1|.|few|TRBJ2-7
CSARVYRLGKYEQYF
TGCAGTGCTAGAGTCTATAGACTAGGCAAGTACGAGCAGTACTTC
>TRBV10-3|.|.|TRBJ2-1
CAISGLANEQFF
TGTGCCATCAGTGGGCTAGCAAATGAGCAGTTCTTC
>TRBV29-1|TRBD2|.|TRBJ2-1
CSGQGLAGGPGEQFF
TGCAGCGGGCAGGGACTAGCGGGAGGGCCGGGTGAGCAGTTCTTC
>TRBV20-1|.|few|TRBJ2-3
CRGFEGGFTDTQYF
TGCAGAGGTTTTGAGGGCGGATTCACAGATACGCAGTATTTT
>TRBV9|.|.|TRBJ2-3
CASSVVGEPSPDTQYF
TGTGCCAGCAGCGTAGTTGGGGAACCTTCCCCAGATACGCAGTATTTT
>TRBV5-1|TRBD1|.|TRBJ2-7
CASSHPGQGSEQYF
TGCGCCAGCAGCCACCCGGGACAGGGGTCCGAGCAGTACTTC
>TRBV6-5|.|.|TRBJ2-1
CASSYLGPPYNEQFF
TGTGCCAGCAGTTACCTGGGGCCCCCCTACAATGAGCAGTTCTTC
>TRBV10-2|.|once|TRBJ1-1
CASERDRNTEAFF
TGCGCCAGCGAGAGAGACCGGAACACTGAAGCTTTCTTT
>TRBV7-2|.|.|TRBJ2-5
CASSLMGGSAWTQYF
TGTGCCAGCAGCTTAATGGGGGGCTCGGCTTGGACCCAGTACTTC
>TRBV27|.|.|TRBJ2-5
CASSEQGLTQYF
TGTGCCAGCAGCGAACAGGGATTGACCCAGTACTTC
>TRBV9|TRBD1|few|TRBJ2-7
CASSPGQGMIYEQYF
TGTGCCAGCAGCCCTGGACAGGGTATGATCTACGAGCAGTACTTC
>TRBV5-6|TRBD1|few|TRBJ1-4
CASSLLQGGEKLFF
TGTGCCAGCAGCTTATTACAGGGGGGAGAAAAACTGTTTTTT
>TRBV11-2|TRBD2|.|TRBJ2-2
CASRVAGGYGGELFF
TGTGCCAGCAGGGTAGCGGGAGGTTATGGCGGGGAGCTGTTTTTT
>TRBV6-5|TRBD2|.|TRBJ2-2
CASSYTGGGGTGELFF
TGTGCCAGCAGTTACACGGGGGGGGGCGGCACCGGGGAGCTGTTTTTT
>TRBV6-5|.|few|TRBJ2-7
CASSYSAGPSEQYF
TGTGCCAGCAGTTACTCGGCCGGTCCTAGCGAGCAGTACTTC
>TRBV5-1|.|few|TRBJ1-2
CASMRGSEGYGYTF
TGCGCCAGCATGCGGGGTTCGGAGGGATATGGCTACACCTTC
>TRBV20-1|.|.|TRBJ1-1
CSARDGWMLNTEAFF
TGCAGTGCTAGAGATGGGTGGATGCTGAACACTGAAGCTTTCTTT
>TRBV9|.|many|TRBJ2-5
CASSVRDGRLQETQYF
TGTGCCAGCAGCGTTCGCGACGGGAGACTCCAAGAGACCCAGTACTTC
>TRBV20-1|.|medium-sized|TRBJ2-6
CSAILWGANVLTF
TGCAGTGCTATCCTTTGGGGGGCCAACGTCCTGACTTTC
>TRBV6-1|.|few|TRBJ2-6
CASSGAGSGANVLTF
TGTGCCAGCAGCGGCGCAGGGTCTGGGGCCAACGTCCTGACTTTC
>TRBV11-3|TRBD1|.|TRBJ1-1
CASSSFGQENTEAFF
TGTGCCAGCAGCTCGTTCGGACAGGAGAACACTGAAGCTTTCTTT
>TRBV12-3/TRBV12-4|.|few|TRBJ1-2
CASDTEGRGYTF
TGTGCCAGCGACACTGAGGGACGGGGCTACACCTTC
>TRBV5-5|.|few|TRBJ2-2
CASSLWPRGTGELFF
TGTGCCAGCAGCCTTTGGCCAAGGGGGACCGGGGAGCTGTTTTTT
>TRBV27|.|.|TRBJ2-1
CASNFRPWVSYNEQFF
TGTGCCAGCAACTTCCGACCCTGGGTCTCCTACAATGAGCAGTTCTTC
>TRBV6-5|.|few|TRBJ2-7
CASRSLYEQYF
TGTGCCAGCAGATCTCTTTACGAGCAGTACTTC
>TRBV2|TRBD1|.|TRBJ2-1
CASKDRMGEQFF
TGTGCCAGCAAGGACAGGATGGGTGAGCAGTTCTTC
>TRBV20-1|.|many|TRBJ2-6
CSARGANVLTF
TGCAGTGCTAGAGGGGCCAACGTCCTGACTTTC
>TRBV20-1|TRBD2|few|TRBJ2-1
CSAVTGTRIAEQFF
TGCAGTGCTGTAACCGGGACTAGAATTGCTGAGCAGTTCTTC
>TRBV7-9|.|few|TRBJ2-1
CASIAIGGSYNEQFF
TGTGCCAGCATCGCAATTGGCGGCTCCTACAATGAGCAGTTCTTC
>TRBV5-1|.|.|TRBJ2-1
CASSIGSGGLSYNEQFF
TGCGCCAGCAGCATTGGGTCGGGGGGCTTGTCCTACAATGAGCAGTTCTTC
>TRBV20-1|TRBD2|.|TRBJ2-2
CSARGGGVNTGELFF
TGCAGTGCTAGGGGCGGGGGGGTAAACACCGGGGAGCTGTTTTTT
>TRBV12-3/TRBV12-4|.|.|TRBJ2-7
CASSSSPTRGQYF
TGTGCCAGCAGTTCGTCCCCTACTAGGGGGCAGTACTTC
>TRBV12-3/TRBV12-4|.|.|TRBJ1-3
CASSSGIGNTIYF
TGTGCCAGCAGTTCTGGGATTGGAAACACCATATATTTT
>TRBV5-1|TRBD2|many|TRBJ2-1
CASSPESSGEQFF
TGCGCCAGCAGCCCGGAGTCTAGCGGTGAGCAGTTCTTC
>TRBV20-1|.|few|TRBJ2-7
CSARDRLYYEQYF
TGCAGTGCTAGAGATCGACTGTACTACGAGCAGTACTTC
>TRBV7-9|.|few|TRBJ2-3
CASSLDGRNSDTQYF
TGTGCCAGCAGCTTAGATGGGCGAAATTCAGATACGCAGTATTTT
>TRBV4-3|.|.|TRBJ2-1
CASSQDFTGPNNEQFF
TGCGCCAGCAGCCAAGATTTTACGGGACCCAACAATGAGCAGTTCTTC
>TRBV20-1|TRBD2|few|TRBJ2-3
CSAGTSGDSLTQYF
TGCAGTGCTGGGACTAGCGGGGATTCCCTTACGCAGTATTTT
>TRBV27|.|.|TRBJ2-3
CASSLTVVGTQYF
TGTGCCAGCAGTCTCACGGTGGTCGGTACGCAGTATTTT
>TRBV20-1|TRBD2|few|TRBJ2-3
CSARVGRALPDTQYF
TGCAGTGCTAGAGTTGGGAGGGCCCTCCCAGATACGCAGTATTTT
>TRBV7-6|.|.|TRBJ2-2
CASSLEGDTGELFF
TGTGCCAGCAGCTTAGAGGGAGATACCGGGGAGCTGTTTTTT
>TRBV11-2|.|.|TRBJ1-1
CASSPRTAGGTEAFF
TGTGCCAGCAGCCCCCGGACGGCCGGTGGCACTGAAGCTTTCTTT
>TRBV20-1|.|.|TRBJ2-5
CSAGGPGMQETQYF
TGCAGTGCTGGAGGTCCGGGGATGCAAGAGACCCAGTACTTC